This T cell receptor beta chain stems from a study of shared clonotypes between healthy human individuals. In the study overall: Participating donors consisted of a couple of women and a few men aged 18 to 49.

The CDR3 sequence is 14 residues long. V dropped 3 bases and J dropped 1 base, with 9 bases sitting between them. Germline V gene sequence: CDR1 SQVTM, CDR2 ANQGSEA. Measured with immunoSEQ multiplex PCR; TCRdb has only the in-frame clones, and not every one. Seen here are millions of clones, 90% to 95% observed once, and the top ten hold roughly 0.13%. Naive CD4+ cells were CD45RA-selected; the remaining cells were memory. The clonotype comes from a man aged 18 to 30 in good health. V gene TRBV29-1 combines with J gene TRBJ2-2; either TRBD1 or TRBD2 may supply D (5 bases each). Sequenced: naive CD4+ T cells sorted from blood. Stated subset: CD45RA+ positively selected. CDR3 region: CSVESGLNTGELFF. CDR3 nucleotide sequence: TGCAGCGTTGAGTCGGGGCTGAACACCGGGGAGCTGTTTTTT.